A selection of T cell receptor beta chains follows, all from one sample in a study of blood T cells in healthy people across ages. TCRdb analysed the 5' RACE reads with MiXCR anew, one entry per CDR3 protein. Counted here are 1 million or so distinct CDR3 sequences, about 25% occurring once; the ten biggest clones make up about 0.8%. This sample was also put to use in a study of T cells of mothers and their children.

The sample consisted of blood. The receptor source for this set is a girl under 10 years old in good health. Both conserved end residues are part of each CDR3. D genes are given only for firm matches. Some rows have no size entry. The others give once, few or many, or a class for an expanded clone.

clone size,J gene,V gene,D gene,CDR3 DNA,CDR3 protein
few,TRBJ2-1,TRBV2,TRBD2,TGTGCCAGCAGTGGCGGGAGGGATTTGAATGAGCAGCTCTTC,CASSGGRDLNEQLF
-,TRBJ1-2,TRBV7-9,-,TGTGCCAGCAGCTCAGGACAGCTCCCCGACTATGGCTACACCTTC,CASSSGQLPDYGYTF
few,TRBJ2-3,TRBV7-2,TRBD2,TGTGCCAGCAGCCTTCCTAGCGGGGGGGCATCGGTCCCAGATACGCAGTATTTT,CASSLPSGGASVPDTQYF
few,TRBJ2-5,TRBV6-2/TRBV6-3,-,TGTGCCAGCGGAATATCCTACAAGGCGGGTCCCCGAAAAGAGACCCAGTACTTC,CASGISYKAGPRKETQYF
-,TRBJ1-4,TRBV7-9,-,TGTGCCAGCAGCCTCGGAACCCTGGGACCGCCACCTGAAAAACTGTTTTTT,CASSLGTLGPPPEKLFF
few,TRBJ1-2,TRBV20-1,-,TGCAGTGCTAGCCCGCACTATGGCTACACCTTC,CSASPHYGYTF
few,TRBJ2-7,TRBV20-1,TRBD1,TGCAGTGCCGGACAGGGAGACTACGAGCAGTACTTC,CSAGQGDYEQYF
few,TRBJ2-4,TRBV29-1,TRBD2,TGCAGCGTTGAAGAACGACTAGCAGGAGGCATTCAGTACTTC,CSVEERLAGGIQYF
-,TRBJ1-1,TRBV4-3,-,TGCGCCAGCAGCCAAGATATTGGTCAGGGAAACACTGAAGCTTTCTTT,CASSQDIGQGNTEAFF
few,TRBJ1-1,TRBV20-1,-,TGCAGTGCTGCAACCGGACAATTGAACACTGAAGCTTTCTTT,CSAATGQLNTEAFF
few,TRBJ2-7,TRBV24-1,-,TGTGCCACCAGCCTTGGGGCAGGGAGGAACGAGCAGTACTTC,CATSLGAGRNEQYF
-,TRBJ2-5,TRBV20-1,-,TGCAGTGCTAGAAGGACATCTACTATCCAAGAGACCCAGTACTTC,CSARRTSTIQETQYF
few,TRBJ2-1,TRBV5-6,TRBD1,TGTGCCAGCAGTATACCCGGTAGGACAGGGTTCTCCTACAATGAGCAGTTCTTC,CASSIPGRTGFSYNEQFF
-,TRBJ2-7,TRBV6-5,-,TGTGCCAGCAGTATCGGGACTTTCTCCTACGAGCAGTACTTC,CASSIGTFSYEQYF
few,TRBJ2-7,TRBV7-2,-,TGTGCCAGCAGCACCCTCCTGGGTCGTTACGAGCAGTACTTC,CASSTLLGRYEQYF
few,TRBJ2-2,TRBV19,-,TGTGCCAGTAGTATGACGGGGAATACCGGGGAGCTGTTTTTT,CASSMTGNTGELFF
-,TRBJ2-7,TRBV4-1,-,TGCGCCAGCAGCCTTGACAGGACAAGGGGCTACGAGCAGTACTTC,CASSLDRTRGYEQYF
-,TRBJ2-2,TRBV7-6,-,TGTGCCAGCAGCTCACTGCTTGGCAGGGCGAACGCCGGGGAGCTGTTTTTT,CASSSLLGRANAGELFF
few,TRBJ2-1,TRBV20-1,-,TGCAGTGCTATTCGTGGGGGGAATGAGCAGTTCTTC,CSAIRGGNEQFF
few,TRBJ2-5,TRBV7-2,-,TGTGCCAGCAGTCGAGGGAGTAGATGGGAGACCCAGTACTTC,CASSRGSRWETQYF
few,TRBJ2-3,TRBV11-2,-,TGTGCCAGCAGCCGCGGACTGGGGGTAGATACGCAGTATTTT,CASSRGLGVDTQYF
-,TRBJ1-2,TRBV29-1,-,TGCAGCGTTGACCGAGAAATTGGCTACACCTTC,CSVDREIGYTF
once,TRBJ2-5,TRBV4-2,TRBD2,TGTGCCAGCAGCCAAGATCGTTCAGCGGGGATCCAAGAGACCCACTACTTC,CASSQDRSAGIQETHYF